This TCR beta chain comes out of a study of beta chain features in type 1 diabetes (dated by TCRdb to 2016 to 2019). About the investigation overall: Mean age, gender distribution, total cell number and subset yield were not different between patients and healthy donors. Across all samples, roughly 110,000,000 sorted cells were examined, and cell number per subset correlated strongly with RNA yield. The study compared TCRB repertoires of sorted circulating CD4+ T cell subsets between recently diagnosed type 1 diabetes patients and matched healthy donors. Regulatory and stem cell-like memory subsets were isolated from only 8 patients and roughly eight healthy donors, whereas naive and central memory subsets came from all 28 donors. General conclusions and limits of the study: Type 1 diabetes patients showed a moderate but significant shortening of TCRB CDR3 length in all four CD4+ subsets. Fewer insertions and more nucleotide deletions at VDJ recombination sites were observed in patients with type 1 diabetes, implying thymic rearrangement abnormalities. Naive, central memory and regulatory TCRB repertoires appeared to be more alike among patients than among healthy donors. PCR might favor shorter templates, but patient and control samples were amplified and corrected together, so any skew would affect both groups equally. Because small numbers of individuals were included in the HLA sub-analyses, any influence of HLA type on TCRB rearrangement was left unresolved. Because cDNA was sequenced instead of genomic DNA, highly expressing activated cells could be over-represented, though the groups showed no difference in activation or CD3 levels.

Per the germline V gene, SGDLS is the CDR1 and YYNGEE is the CDR2. The CDR3 starts with the cysteine, ends with the phenylalanine, and has 15 residues. CDR3 DNA is the only sequence kept; it has 45 bases, read in frame from the first base. Trimming costs V 0 bases and J 3 bases, and their ends lie 11 bases apart. From each donor, a single peripheral blood sample of about 120 mL on average was drawn into heparinised tubes. A BD FACSAria II was used to sort naive, central memory, regulatory and stem cell-like memory CD4+ T cells with a panel that included CD45RO, CCR7, CD25, CD127, CD95 and CD27. All sorted populations exceeded 98% purity. PBMCs were isolated immediately by Lymphoprep density gradient centrifugation and stained directly without culture. So that batch effects would be minimized, each experiment stained and sorted samples in pairs, pairing one healthy donor with one patient. The entire isolated RNA was reverse transcribed using the High Capacity cDNA Reverse Transcription Kit, and thus expressed TCRB transcripts were sequenced. Deep immunoSEQ sequencing was performed on naive, central memory and regulatory T cell samples, with an average of approximately 4 million total reads per sample. Sorted cells were lysed in RLT buffer and RNA was extracted with DNase-treated RNeasy Micro or Mini kits, depending on cell number. To prevent cross-contamination, each cell subset was processed individually, whereas patient and healthy donor samples were processed jointly. TCRB sequences were amplified from cDNA with the immunoSEQ multiplex PCR, producing 87-bp fragments spanning the CDR3 region. The amplicons were sequenced using the Illumina HiSeq platform. The original methods were these. Synthetic template baselines were used to correct PCR bias computationally, reads within Hamming distance 2 were collapsed together, and singletons that could not be merged were discarded. Reads were aligned against IMGT so that V, D and J genes, CDR3 length and insertions or deletions at six rearrangement sites could be assigned. Within each subset, clonotype counts were normalized to sorted cell number, after which true diversity and Gini coefficients were computed with the tcR R package. The overlap coefficient, calculated on TCRB nucleotide sequences, was used to measure repertoire sharing. Out-of-frame TCRB sequences from naive cells were analyzed as a proxy for the pre-selection repertoire. Not all clones reach the TCRdb copy of this immuneACCESS table, which keeps in-frame sequences only. Checked studies attribute under half of the gap to unresolved V genes and leave the rest unexplained. The V and J calls and clone size were taken over from that table, and D and trimming were inferred from the DNA. In this sample the table shows hundreds of thousands of clones, approximately 11% of which occur a single time. Of the sample, around 0.017% is held by the ten largest clones.

This clone turned up a few times. Its antigen has not been determined. Base quality data are lacking; no much larger clone is found one base away. The sequenced material came from naive CD4+ T cells from blood. This specimen's cell subset or site label, interpreted: true naive CD4+ T cells. The chain was built from TRBV9 and TRBJ2-3, with the D gene call left open. This TCR derives from a young man with type 1 diabetes. CDR3 reads: CASSVGPGQTDTQYF. The nucleotides read TGTGCCAGCAGCGTAGGGCCTGGCCAAACAGATACGCAGTATTTT.